This T cell receptor beta chain was captured by sequencing in a study of identical twins listed by TCRdb under 2016. Regarding the complete study: To test whether fetal clonotypes persist, this study deep-sequenced TCR alpha and beta repertoires from monozygotic twins, from unrelated adults of various ages, and from cord blood. Replicate twin experiments were performed at different times using different library preparation protocols to rule out contamination.

The paper's findings and limits, for the study overall: Compared with coincidental sharing between unrelated individuals, out-of-frame TCR alpha sequences shared between twins had an excess of sequences with low generation probability. Because the same donors could not be followed over many years, the conclusions depended on cross-sectional statistical analysis. The excess sharing between twins in beta out-of-frame sequences was weaker because fewer shared sequences reduced the signal-to-noise ratio. In monozygotic twins, out-of-frame TCR alpha sharing was systematically underestimated by recombination models, although the models agreed with sharing between unrelated individuals. Zero-insertion analyses could be partly confounded by invariant T cells such as MAIT and iNKT, although diverse VJ usage argued against such confounding for most clonotypes. Fewer insertions were carried by abundant cord blood beta clonotypes, a similar but weaker trend appeared in young adult naive repertoires, and no such trend appeared in memory repertoires.

The library relied on 5' RACE. The run used an Illumina HiSeq 2000. Template switching added a universal primer binding site, and the final cDNA carried a unique molecular identifier that allowed TCR cDNA molecules to be counted accurately. First-strand cDNA for TCR alpha and beta chains was synthesized from specific primers in the conserved constant-segment region. To control for contamination, every cDNA library was double barcoded, receiving both a SMART-Mk sample barcode and Illumina barcodes. TruSeq adapter sequences, together with Illumina sample barcodes, were added in two successive PCR steps. The Illumina HiSeq platform was used with custom primers to sequence TCR alpha and beta cDNA libraries. The authors' analysis ran thus. MiGEC was used to process raw reads and extract unique molecular identifiers, and MiXCR was used to find CDR3 positions. Recombination models were inferred per individual with the repgenHMM and IGoR tools using an EM algorithm. The analysis of shared clonotypes was done with the tcR package in R, with sharing normalized by the product of cloneset sizes. To study raw recombination without the effects of thymic and clonal selection, out-of-frame nonproductive sequences were analyzed. The raw public data were reprocessed by TCRdb itself: fastp quality trimming at Q25, MiXCR clonotype calling, in-frame beta chains only. Rows with one shared CDR3 protein collapse into an entry with the most common genes and DNA. The V and J calls come from TCRdb's annotation, not from the publication. This sample holds fewer than 250,000 distinct CDR3 sequences; around 8% were observed only once. Of the sample, roughly 2% is held by the ten largest clones.

With regard to this clonotype: Its antigen is still unknown. Qualities for individual bases were not recorded, and no much larger clone is one base off.

The CDR3, from cysteine to phenylalanine, totals 16 residues. Only CDR3 DNA remains: 48 bases, in frame from the first base. Ends trimmed: V by 4 bases, J by 1 base; bases unmatched to a gene: 6. Based on the germline V gene, the CDR1 and CDR2 sequences are ENHRY and SYGVKD. All donors were healthy Caucasians. The twin cohort consisted of three pairs of female monozygotic twins, all aged roughly 18 to 30 years. Using Miltenyi CD45RO+ enrichment and human naive T-cell isolation kits, memory (CD45RO+) and naive T cells were isolated from PBMC. In addition, the sample was reused for a study of yellow fever vaccine responses in identical twins. As noted in the second study: According to the authors, the vaccine-induced T cell response in identical twins seemed to be partly convergent and partly specific to each individual. The study precisely tracked vaccine-responding T cell clones in identical twins.

The receptor's source is a woman between 18 and 29 years old in good health. The sequenced sample consisted of memory (CD45RO+) T cells sorted from blood. The meaning of the sample's cell subset or site label: CD45RO+ enriched T cells. The chain is assembled from TRBV10-3 and TRBJ1-1; TRBD1 aligns with 10 central bases. This receptor has the CDR3 CAISADRGQENTEAFF. The sequenced DNA is TGTGCCATCAGTGCCGACAGGGGGCAGGAGAACACTGAAGCTTTCTTT.